The sequence of this TCR beta chain was determined in a study of blood T cells in healthy people across ages. CDR3 size: 13 residues. Per the germline V gene, CDR1 is GTSNPN and CDR2 is SVGIG (reference sequence). Trimming took 4 bases from V and 3 from J, leaving 12 bases between them. Through a sample-barcoded 5' primer and a J-beta primer mix, a second PCR was run for roughly 6 to 11 cycles. TCRdb fed the 5' RACE reads into MiXCR, producing one record per CDR3 protein. In the table there are 380,000 or so distinct CDR3 sequences, about 49% of which are singletons. Isolation yielded PBMCs, at least 7 million per sample, in every case.

The sequencing input was blood. The receptor was isolated from a man aged 60 to 69 in good health. The rearrangement links TRBV30 to TRBJ1-2, with D perhaps TRBD1 (5 bases). CDR3 nucleotides: TGTGCCTGGACCCCCGAGACAGACTATGGCTACACCTTC. Translated, it gives CAWTPETDYGYTF.